This TCR beta chain stems from a study of blood T cell repertoires in COVID-19. About the study: Samples representing acute and convalescent COVID-19 were sourced from the United States, Italy and Spain.

Original handling: How many nucleated cells were present was estimated from reference gene primer amplification. Sequenced by immunoSEQ multiplex PCR; TCRdb stores in-frame clones only, minus some. The D gene and trimming were derived from the DNA, and the V and J assignments and clone size from that table. The table has fewer than 500,000 clones, roughly 86% seen once. The germline V gene has CDR1 SGDLS and CDR2 YYNGEE. This CDR3 is 16 amino acids long. V dropped 0 bases and J dropped 2; count of bases not matched to a gene: 6. This clone was seen a handful of times. Recruits, aged roughly 18 to 100 years, lived in roughly 22 US areas.

Sequenced sample: PBMCs or T cells enriched from blood (not recorded which). This chain joins TRBV9 and TRBJ2-3, with 7 bases matching TRBD2. This TCR came from a man aged 25-45 years who had recovered from COVID-19. The chain's CDR3 is CASSVGKRGITDTQYF. In DNA form, the CDR3 reads TGTGCCAGCAGCGTAGGAAAGCGGGGTATCACAGATACGCAGTATTTT.